This T cell receptor (beta chain) came from a study of blood T cells in healthy people across ages. Concerning this clonotype itself: The antigen is not known.

General study findings and limits: Versus aged donors, long-lived donors had higher diversity and more naive CD4+ cells.

Together with a sample-barcoded 5' primer, a J-beta primer mix was included in a second PCR lasting about 6 to 12 cycles. From the 5' RACE reads, TCRdb called clonotypes with MiXCR, one entry per CDR3 protein. The sample holds around 1.5 million distinct CDR3 sequences; about 35% are singletons and the top ten take 10% to 12%. Aged roughly 6 to 90, donors were systemically healthy Caucasians from Russia. Every donor gave approximately 10 milliliters of peripheral blood. Sequencing was carried out using blood. The clonotype comes from a woman aged 30 to 39 in good health.

CDR3 loop: CASSPSGQAYEQYF. The CDR3 DNA is TGTGCCAGCAGCCCCAGCGGACAAGCCTACGAGCAGTACTTC. V and J are TRBV7-9 and TRBJ2-5; the D gene could be TRBD1 or TRBD2 (5 bases each). The DNA end is more similar to TRBJ2-7, so the J call may be wrong. CDR3 length equals 14 residues. Germline V gene data show CDR1 as SEHNR and CDR2 as FQNEAQ (reference sequence).